This T cell receptor (beta chain) was profiled in a study of cytomegalovirus exposure and HLA in healthy donors. As for the study in general: HLA-typed donors contributed about 85 million unique TCRs, which were held in an early data release.

Regarding this clone: The antigen remains unidentified.

Points from the study as a whole: 87-base-pair reads could not separate some V segments, including TRBV6-2 and TRBV6-3. Certain sequence variants were highly shared and formed a cluster, and this cluster was likely a sequencing artifact. It was in a later analysis that TCR association rates were seen to vary by HLA locus, highest for DRB1 and lowest for HLA-C.

The trim removed 5 bases at V and 1 base at J, leaving 13 bases unmatched. The germline CDR1 and CDR2 sequences are MDHEN and SYDVKM. This CDR3 is 17 amino acids long. The primer mix had 60 Vbeta and 13 Jbeta primers. Produced via immunoSEQ multiplex PCR; TCRdb's table is partial and in-frame only. The sample yields 150,000 to 160,000 clones, roughly 80% seen once. Sequenced sample: PBMCs. The receptor's source is a woman aged 40 to 49 in good health and CMV-seronegative. The J gene is TRBJ1-1, the V gene TRBV28, with 7 positions matching TRBD1. DNA for the CDR3: TGTGCCAGCAGTAACCGACAGGGTAGGAAGGGGAACACTGAAGCTTTCTTT. It yields the protein CASSNRQGRKGNTEAFF.